This T cell receptor beta chain is from a study of cytomegalovirus exposure and HLA in healthy donors (dated by TCRdb to about 2017). Broadly, across the study: According to an earlier analysis of 550 to 700 of the donors, about 179 million T cells yielded 120 million or so unique TCR beta sequences and 276 Gb of sequence data. The number of donors typed differed by locus, with about 620-630 for A, B, C, DRB1 and DQB1, around 500 for DQA1, about 610 for DPA1, and around 430 for DPB1. The study aimed to test whether cataloging public T cell receptors could reveal signatures of past pathogen exposure. To predict cytomegalovirus infection status, the study combined high-throughput TCR immunosequencing, statistical association of individual TCRs with disease status, and machine learning. A later analysis re-analyzed previously published TCR beta repertoires from 666 donors and added high-resolution HLA genotyping to study TCR occurrence patterns. A later genetic analysis used genome-wide SNP genotypes for about 65% of the roughly 700 donors, treating that subset as a discovery cohort. Donor age, sex, ethnicity and CMV serostatus were compiled together with the repertoire data. A separate validation cohort of roughly 110 different subjects was used in addition to the 666-subject first cohort. An early release covering about 600 HLA-typed donors comprised roughly 300 gigabases of sequencing data and some 79 million unique TCR sequences. The T cell repertoires of some 700 subjects were profiled by immunosequencing and related to cytomegalovirus serostatus. All discovery cohort repertoires had been generated on a single sequencing platform. Because of strong linkage in the cohort, four to six DR-DQ haplotypes were treated as single units for association and clustering. The later analysis used no new phenotypic data to find candidate immune exposures, relying instead on TCR beta sequences and their occurrence across donors. An earlier analysis of roughly 580 of the donors used high-throughput TCR beta sequencing to judge whether each TCR beta V gene segment behaved as functional or pseudogenic. Of the roughly 400 genotyped donors, 81% were placed in the genetic ancestry cluster associated with self-reported Caucasian donors. HLA typing covered class I and class II loci at four-digit resolution. Among around 400 genotyped donors of the cohort, an average of approximately 240,000 unique TCR beta nucleotide sequences was sequenced per donor, of which roughly 18% were non-productive.

Comment on this clone: What this receptor recognizes is not known. Base qualities were left out, and no much larger clone turns up one base away.

The cohort consisted of more than 650 healthy bone marrow donors. All cohort members were sampled while nominally healthy, although unrecorded immune exposures were likely present. The donor tested CMV seronegative and was one of the 352 seronegative cohort members. Every donor gave a peripheral blood sample, and the peripheral blood mononuclear cells from that sample were used for TCR beta sequencing. The Qiagen DNeasy Blood Extraction Kit was used to extract genomic DNA from the blood cell samples. A distance of 13 bases separates the germline ends of V and J, which lose 0 bases and 3 bases respectively. From its cysteine to its phenylalanine, the CDR3 spans 16 amino acids. Of the read, only the CDR3 DNA is kept; its 48 bases are in frame from base 1. Via the germline V gene, CDR1 is SGDLS and CDR2 YYNGEE. Paper-wide results and their limitations: A few of the identified cytomegalovirus-associated TCR beta chains were confirmed in vitro to be specific for cytomegalovirus antigens. When HLA alleles, especially DR and DQ, strongly co-occurred, TCR associations were difficult to assign to individual alleles. Because counts were too low, some 17 rarely observed V segments, including chromosome 9 orphons, were excluded from the earlier analysis of several hundred of the donors. A cluster of highly shared sequence variants was judged likely to represent a technical artifact of the sequencing pipeline. Because some donors lacked HLA typing at each locus, the association tests relied only on the typed subset. In a later analysis, several top co-occurrence clusters were reported to appear linked to parvovirus B19, influenza, CMV and Epstein-Barr virus. In an earlier analysis of some 540 of the donors, most TCR beta V segments appeared in productive rearrangements about 87% or about 30% of the time, broadly matching IMGT annotations. In a later genetic analysis, a missense DCLRE1C variant was associated with V-gene and J-gene trimming of TCR beta chains, and the association was replicated in an independent cohort. For the cohort, immune exposure information was limited to CMV serostatus. A later analysis found that HLA-associated TCR beta chains were more clonally expanded and had lower generation probabilities than equally common non-associated chains. Most CMV-associated TCR beta chains appeared to be HLA-restricted in a later analysis, and the HLA associations seemed to be driven largely by CMV exposure. In this cohort, only TCR beta chains were sequenced, and detectable features were limited by the absence of alpha or paired-chain data. Most TCR sequences were observed very rarely across donors, whereas some public TCRs were present in many individuals. A later analysis found that TCR association rates varied across HLA loci, with DRB1 alleles showing the most associated TCRs and HLA-C alleles the fewest. A later genetic analysis reported fewer N-insertions in productive TCRs among donors in an Asian-associated ancestry cluster than the roughly 720-donor mean. The study gave a list of over 150 TCR beta chains associated with cytomegalovirus. Correlated functional status among segregating V segments might reflect linkage disequilibrium, but an unknown experimental factor could not be ruled out. A later analysis associated 17,000 or so TCR beta sequences with specific HLA alleles at a false discovery rate of 0.05. Some IMGT-functional V segments, including TRBV6-2 and TRBV6-3, could not be told apart with the 87-base-pair reads, so those segments were excluded. It was suggested by the authors that the approach could potentially be generalized to other disease states and immunological phenotypes. The classifier was reported to diagnose cytomegalovirus status with high specificity and sensitivity in both the original cohort and the validation cohort. Presence/absence analyses assumed roughly uniform sequencing depth across donors, an assumption that may not hold. A further reported finding was that TCR beta sequences accurately predicted the HLA-A and HLA-B alleles for most subjects in the first cohort.

Receptors were amplified or captured by the immunoSEQ multiplex PCR assay. For the multiplex PCR, a mixture combining 60 forward primers for TCR Vbeta segments and 13 reverse primers for TCR Jbeta segments was used. The CDR3 region of rearranged TCR beta genes was amplified from genomic DNA by a multiplex PCR assay. On the Illumina HiSeq System, the amplified TCR beta libraries were sequenced as 87-base-pair reads. The authors' analysis ran thus. A later analysis counted about 76 million unique TCR beta chains across the 666 repertoires, and some 11 million of these chains were shared by at least two donors. Raw reads were error-corrected and collapsed into unique sequences with a nearest-neighbor algorithm that merged closely related sequences to remove PCR and sequencing errors. V, D and J gene segments were assigned by aligning CDR3 sequences to IMGT reference sequences. For a sequence to be retained, a match of at least six nucleotides was required to both a V gene segment and a J gene segment. A rearrangement counted as productive if the CDR3 had no stop codons and remained in frame with V and J, and every other rearrangement counted as non-productive. CDR3 was defined by IMGT convention, running from the second conserved V-encoded cysteine to the conserved J-encoded phenylalanine. The earlier analysis of around 640 of the donors excluded sequences that lacked an unambiguous match to a single V gene segment. In an earlier analysis of a few hundred of the donors, V segments were called functional above 56.7% productive rearrangements and were called segregating when the between-donor standard deviation exceeded 5%. A statistical classification framework was developed to diagnose cytomegalovirus status using the catalog of TCR beta chain sequences. V and J gene assignment, in a later analysis, came from comparing TCR nucleotide sequences with IMGT/GENE-DB human TR gene sequences. A later analysis assigned CDR3 sequences and most-parsimonious VDJ recombination scenarios with the TCRdist pipeline. In a later analysis, each TCR beta chain was defined by its CDR3 amino acid sequence together with its V-gene family, and reads lacking a unique V-gene family were excluded. As a way to deal with suspected cross-contamination and a sequencing artifact, a later analysis dropped 592 nucleotide sequences that were highly shared and had low generation probability. For each public chain, a later analysis derived a clonal expansion index from normalized ranks of inferred template counts within each repertoire. Generation probabilities in a later analysis came from a VDJ recombination model fitted to out-of-frame rearrangements, and those results were checked against IGoR. A later analysis scored TCR-TCR, TCR-HLA and TCR-CMV co-occurrence with hypergeometric tests, applying a repertoire-size bias correction to TCR pairs. False discovery rates were estimated in a later analysis by permuting HLA or CMV assignments 20 times. In a later analysis, co-occurring TCRs were grouped using DBSCAN, and TCRdist sequence similarity was added for clustering within HLA-allele-positive subsets. Repertoires with fewer than 30,000 or more than 120,000 public chains were left out of co-occurrence clustering, as were five repertoires with anomalous nucleotide sharing. The source is immuneACCESS, and TCRdb retained only in-frame sequences with V and J called. Part of the clones is not carried over; for the studies checked, unresolved V genes explain less than half of this, and the remainder is unexplained. V, J and clone size are those of that table, while D and trimming were read from the DNA. This sample comprises roughly 140,000 clones, around 80% of them detected only once. The ten largest account for around 2.9% of the sample.

The rearrangement combines TRBV9 with TRBJ2-1, with a weak D call of TRBD1 (5 bases match). This TCR was recovered from a female donor in good health and CMV-seronegative. The sample consisted of PBMCs. The CDR3 reads CASSVGEAQGYNEQFF. The DNA reads TGTGCCAGCAGCGTAGGGGAAGCCCAGGGCTACAATGAGCAGTTCTTC.